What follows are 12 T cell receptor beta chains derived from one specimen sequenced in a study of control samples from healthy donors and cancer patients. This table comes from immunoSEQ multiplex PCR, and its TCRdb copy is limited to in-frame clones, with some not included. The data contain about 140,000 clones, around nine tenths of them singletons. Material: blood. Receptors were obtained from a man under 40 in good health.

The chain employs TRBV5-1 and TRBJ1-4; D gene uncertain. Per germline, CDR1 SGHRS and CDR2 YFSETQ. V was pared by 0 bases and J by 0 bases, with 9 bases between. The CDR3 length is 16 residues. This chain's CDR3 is CASSLDGPATNEKLFF. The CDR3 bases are TGCGCCAGCAGCTTGGACGGGCCTGCAACTAATGAAAAACTGTTTTTT.

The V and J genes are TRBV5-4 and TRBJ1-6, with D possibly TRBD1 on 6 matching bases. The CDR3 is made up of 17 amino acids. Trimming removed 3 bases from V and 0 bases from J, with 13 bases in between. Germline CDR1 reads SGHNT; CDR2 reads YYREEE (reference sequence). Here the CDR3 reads CASSSNRESSYNSPLHF. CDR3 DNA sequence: TGTGCCAGCAGCTCAAACAGGGAGAGCTCCTATAATTCACCCCTCCACTTT.

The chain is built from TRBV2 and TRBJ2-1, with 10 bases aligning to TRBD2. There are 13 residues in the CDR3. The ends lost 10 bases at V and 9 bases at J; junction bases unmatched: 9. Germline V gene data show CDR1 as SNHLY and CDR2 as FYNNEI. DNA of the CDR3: TGTGCCACCCAGACCGAGCGGGGGGGTGAGCAGTTCTTC. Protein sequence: CATQTERGGEQFF.

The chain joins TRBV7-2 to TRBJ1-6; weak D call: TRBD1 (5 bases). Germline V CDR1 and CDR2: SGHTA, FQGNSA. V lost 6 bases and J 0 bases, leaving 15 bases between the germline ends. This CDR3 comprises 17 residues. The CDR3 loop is CASSQSRGGSYNSPLHF. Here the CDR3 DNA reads TGTGCCAGCAGTCAATCCCGTGGGGGCTCCTATAATTCACCCCTCCACTTT.

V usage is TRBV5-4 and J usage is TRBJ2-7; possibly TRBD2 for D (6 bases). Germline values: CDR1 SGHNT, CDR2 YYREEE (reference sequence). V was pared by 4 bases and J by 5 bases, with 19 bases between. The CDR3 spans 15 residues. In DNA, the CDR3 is TGTGCCAGCAGCAAACCCGGGACTCCTGCTGACGAGCAGTACTTC. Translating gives CASSKPGTPADEQYF.

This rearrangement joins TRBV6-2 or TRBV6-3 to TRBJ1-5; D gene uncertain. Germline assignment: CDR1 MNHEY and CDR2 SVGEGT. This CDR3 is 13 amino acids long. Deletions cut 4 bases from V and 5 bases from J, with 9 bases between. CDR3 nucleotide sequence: TGTGCCAGCAGTTCTAGAACGTATCAGCCCCAGCATTTT. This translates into CASSSRTYQPQHF.

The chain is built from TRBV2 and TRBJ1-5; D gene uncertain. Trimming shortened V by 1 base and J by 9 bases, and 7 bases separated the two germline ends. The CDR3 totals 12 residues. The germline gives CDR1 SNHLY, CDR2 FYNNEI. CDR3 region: CASSEEILPQHF. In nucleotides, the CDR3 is TGTGCCAGCAGTGAAGAAATCCTGCCCCAGCATTTT.

Here the CDR3 DNA reads TGTGCCAGCAGTGATTCAGGATTCGCGGCAGGGGGCCCGCATACGCAGTATTTT. It specifies CASSDSGFAAGGPHTQYF. The chain combines TRBV25-1 with TRBJ2-3; 8 bases match TRBD1. This CDR3 region has 18 residues. Germline V CDR1 and CDR2: MGHDK, SYGVNS. Unmatched junction bases numbered 18, after V lost 3 bases and J lost 7 bases.

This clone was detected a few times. The CDR3 is CASTLGLAGGSGTYEQYF. The CDR3 nucleotides are TGTGCCAGCACCCTGGGACTAGCGGGAGGGTCGGGAACCTACGAGCAGTACTTC. The chain employs TRBV11-2 and TRBJ2-7; TRBD2 matches at 16 bases. Trimming cost V 7 bases and J 2 bases; bases outside gene matches: 11. Germline CDR1 and CDR2: SGHAT and FQNNGV. The CDR3 is 18 residues long.

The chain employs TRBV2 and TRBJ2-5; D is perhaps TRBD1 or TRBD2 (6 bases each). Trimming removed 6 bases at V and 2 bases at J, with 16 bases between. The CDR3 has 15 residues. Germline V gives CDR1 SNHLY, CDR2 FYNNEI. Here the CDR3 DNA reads TGTGCCAGCAGAGAGAATAGGGGGACTCAAGAGACCCAGTACTTC. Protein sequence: CASRENRGTQETQYF.

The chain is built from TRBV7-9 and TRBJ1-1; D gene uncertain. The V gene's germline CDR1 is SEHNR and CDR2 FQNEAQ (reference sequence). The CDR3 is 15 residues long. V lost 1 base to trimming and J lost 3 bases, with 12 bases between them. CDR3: CASSLVGGLDTEAFF. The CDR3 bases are TGTGCCAGCAGCTTAGTTGGAGGGTTGGACACTGAAGCTTTCTTT.

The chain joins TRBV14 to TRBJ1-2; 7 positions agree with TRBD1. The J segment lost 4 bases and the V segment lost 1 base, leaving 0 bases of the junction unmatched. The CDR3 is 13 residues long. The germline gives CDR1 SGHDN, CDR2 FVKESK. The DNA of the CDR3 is TGTGCCAGCAGCCAAGGACAGGGCTATGGCTACACCTTC. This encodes CASSQGQGYGYTF.